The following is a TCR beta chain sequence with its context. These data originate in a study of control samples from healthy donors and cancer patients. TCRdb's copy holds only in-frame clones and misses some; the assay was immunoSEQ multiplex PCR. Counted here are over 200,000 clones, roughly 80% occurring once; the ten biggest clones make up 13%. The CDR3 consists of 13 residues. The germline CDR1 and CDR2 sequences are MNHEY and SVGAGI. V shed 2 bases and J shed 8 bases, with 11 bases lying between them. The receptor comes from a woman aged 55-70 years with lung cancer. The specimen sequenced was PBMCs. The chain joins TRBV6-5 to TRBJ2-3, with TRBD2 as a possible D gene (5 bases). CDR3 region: CASSYTEGGTQYF. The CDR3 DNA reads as TGTGCCAGCAGTTACACGGAAGGAGGTACGCAGTATTTT.